This is a list of T cell receptor beta chains from one sample in a study of T cells in Graves' hyperthyroidism and ophthalmopathy. TCRdb re-derived calls from the multiplex PCR reads in MiXCR, one entry per CDR3 protein. The table includes around 450,000 distinct CDR3 sequences, more than 15% detected once. The sequenced sample consisted of blood. The receptors stem from a woman aged 18-35 years with Graves' hyperthyroidism. Each CDR3 is given with its conserved first and last residue. A D gene is named only where the DNA matches it firmly. Part of the rows lack a size; the others show once, few, many or a class for expanded clones.

size: NA
J: TRBJ2-1
D: TRBD2
V: TRBV20-1
DNA: TGCAGTGCCTCTGCCCTAGCGGGAATATACAATGAGCAGTTCTTC
CDR3: CSASALAGIYNEQFF

size: once
J: TRBJ1-5
D: NA
V: TRBV6-2/TRBV6-3
DNA: TGTGCCAGCAGTTACGGACCGTCTAATCAGCCCCAGCATTTT
CDR3: CASSYGPSNQPQHF

size: many
J: TRBJ2-1
D: TRBD2
V: TRBV7-2
DNA: TGTGCCAGCAGCACTAGACTAGCGGGGGGGAATGAGCAGTTCTTC
CDR3: CASSTRLAGGNEQFF

size: few
J: TRBJ1-5
D: NA
V: TRBV6-2/TRBV6-3
DNA: TGTGCCAGCAGTTTACAACCGGGAAATCAGCCCCAGCATTTT
CDR3: CASSLQPGNQPQHF

size: NA
J: TRBJ1-6
D: NA
V: TRBV27
DNA: TGTGCCAGCAGTCCGTGGACAGCCAATTCACCCCTCCACTTT
CDR3: CASSPWTANSPLHF

size: few
J: TRBJ1-2
D: TRBD1
V: TRBV6-1
DNA: TGTGCCAGCACCGACCAGGGCAGGGGGCTCTATGGCTACACCTTC
CDR3: CASTDQGRGLYGYTF

size: many
J: TRBJ2-1
D: NA
V: TRBV6-1
DNA: TGTGCCAGCGGTGGAGGGAGCGGCTACAATGAGCAGTTCTTC
CDR3: CASGGGSGYNEQFF

size: many
J: TRBJ1-1
D: NA
V: TRBV5-6
DNA: TGTGCCAGCAGCTTGGTAGTGGAGGTGAACACTGAAGCTTTCTTT
CDR3: CASSLVVEVNTEAFF

size: NA
J: TRBJ1-4
D: NA
V: TRBV20-1
DNA: TGCAGTGCTCCCCGGGGATCCACTAATGAAAAACTGTTTTTT
CDR3: CSAPRGSTNEKLFF

size: few
J: TRBJ2-5
D: NA
V: TRBV20-1
DNA: TGCAGTGCTCTCGGACAGATAAACCAAGAGACCCAGTACTTC
CDR3: CSALGQINQETQYF

size: few
J: TRBJ2-1
D: NA
V: TRBV7-9
DNA: TGTGCCAGCAGCTTACAGACGCCCCGGGAGCAGTTCTTC
CDR3: CASSLQTPREQFF

size: many
J: TRBJ1-2
D: NA
V: TRBV12-3/TRBV12-4
DNA: TGTGCCAGCAGTTTAAAGAGGGCGGTCGCCTATGGCTACACCTTC
CDR3: CASSLKRAVAYGYTF

size: NA
J: TRBJ2-7
D: NA
V: TRBV20-1
DNA: TGCAGTGCGCCGTCGACAGCCCCCATCTCCTACGAGCAGTACTTC
CDR3: CSAPSTAPISYEQYF

size: many
J: TRBJ1-2
D: NA
V: TRBV27
DNA: TGTGCCAGCAAAACAGCCTATGGCTACACCTTC
CDR3: CASKTAYGYTF

size: few
J: TRBJ2-3
D: TRBD2
V: TRBV9
DNA: TGTGCCAGCAGCGTAGATCTAGCGGGAGGGCCTATGGATACGCAGTATTTT
CDR3: CASSVDLAGGPMDTQYF

size: NA
J: TRBJ2-1
D: TRBD2
V: TRBV6-2/TRBV6-3
DNA: TGTGCCAGCAGGCCAGCGGGGGGGGCTGGGGACAGTGAGCAGTTCTTC
CDR3: CASRPAGGAGDSEQFF

size: NA
J: TRBJ2-3
D: TRBD2
V: TRBV12-3/TRBV12-4
DNA: TGTGCCAGCAGCAGGACTAGCGGGCCTCGAGTCAATACGCAGTATTTT
CDR3: CASSRTSGPRVNTQYF

size: many
J: TRBJ2-7
D: NA
V: TRBV12-3/TRBV12-4
DNA: TGTGCCAGCAGTTTTGGGACAAGAGATAAGCAGTACTTC
CDR3: CASSFGTRDKQYF

size: few
J: TRBJ1-5
D: NA
V: TRBV18
DNA: TGTGCCAGCTCACCACCCGATTCGGACCGGAGCAATCAGCCCCAGCATTTT
CDR3: CASSPPDSDRSNQPQHF

size: many
J: TRBJ2-7
D: TRBD1
V: TRBV28
DNA: TGTGCCAGCAGTTCCCGGGACAGGGCTTCCTACGAGCAGTACTTC
CDR3: CASSSRDRASYEQYF

size: many
J: TRBJ2-2
D: NA
V: TRBV28
DNA: TGTGCCAGCAGGTCAGGGTTAAGGAACACCGGGGAGCTGTTTTTT
CDR3: CASRSGLRNTGELFF

size: many
J: TRBJ2-7
D: TRBD1
V: TRBV28
DNA: TGTGCCAGCAGGAGACAGGGTAACGGCTACGAGCAGTACTTC
CDR3: CASRRQGNGYEQYF

size: many
J: TRBJ1-3
D: NA
V: TRBV28
DNA: TGTGCCAGCAAGGTGGGGCCTGGCTCTGGAAACACCATATATTTT
CDR3: CASKVGPGSGNTIYF

size: many
J: TRBJ2-3
D: TRBD2
V: TRBV2
DNA: TGTGCCAGCATCACAGGACTAGCGGGGGTGAATACGCAGTATTTT
CDR3: CASITGLAGVNTQYF

size: many
J: TRBJ2-3
D: NA
V: TRBV4-1
DNA: TGCGCCAGCAGCCAAGACGGAGGGTTCACAGATACGCAGTATTTT
CDR3: CASSQDGGFTDTQYF

size: NA
J: TRBJ2-1
D: TRBD2
V: TRBV4-1
DNA: TGCGCCAGCAGCCCGCGAGGACTAGCGGGGGAGGTTGAGCAGTTCTTC
CDR3: CASSPRGLAGEVEQFF

size: many
J: TRBJ2-3
D: TRBD2
V: TRBV3-1
DNA: TGTGCCAGCCACGAGACTAGCGGGAGCACTACGCAGTATTTT
CDR3: CASHETSGSTTQYF

size: few
J: TRBJ2-3
D: NA
V: TRBV6-1
DNA: TGTGCCAGCAGAGACATCAGTACAGATACGCAGTATTTT
CDR3: CASRDISTDTQYF

size: many
J: TRBJ2-7
D: TRBD2
V: TRBV11-2
DNA: TGTGCCAGCAGCCGAAACCCGGGTGGGCGGGAGACGGGTGAGCAGTACTTC
CDR3: CASSRNPGGRETGEQYF

size: NA
J: TRBJ2-7
D: NA
V: TRBV5-4
DNA: TGTGCCAGCAGTACCCAGGGTTACGAGCAGTACTTC
CDR3: CASSTQGYEQYF

size: many
J: TRBJ2-4
D: NA
V: TRBV3-1
DNA: TGTGCCAGCAGCCAGGGGGGGACAAACAGAAACATTCAGTACTTC
CDR3: CASSQGGTNRNIQYF

size: NA
J: TRBJ1-1
D: NA
V: TRBV7-9
DNA: TGTGCCAGCAGCCCAGGGTGGACTGAAGCTTTCTTT
CDR3: CASSPGWTEAFF

size: many
J: TRBJ1-4
D: NA
V: TRBV7-8
DNA: TGTGCCAGCAGCGGAAATTGGGGGGGGATTGAAAAACTGTTTTTT
CDR3: CASSGNWGGIEKLFF

size: NA
J: TRBJ1-1
D: TRBD1
V: TRBV25-1
DNA: TGTGCCAGCAGTGAACCAGGGGGCACTGAAGCTTTCTTT
CDR3: CASSEPGGTEAFF

size: NA
J: TRBJ1-2
D: TRBD1
V: TRBV6-2/TRBV6-3
DNA: TGTGCCGGCAGGAAGGGACAGAACTATGGCTACACCTTC
CDR3: CAGRKGQNYGYTF

size: NA
J: TRBJ2-5
D: NA
V: TRBV2
DNA: TGTGCCAGCAGTGAAGAGGGGGGTGGGGAGACCCAGTACTTC
CDR3: CASSEEGGGETQYF

size: few
J: TRBJ2-3
D: NA
V: TRBV4-3
DNA: TGCGCCAGCAGCCAAGAGGGCATGGTGAATACGCAGTATTTT
CDR3: CASSQEGMVNTQYF

size: many
J: TRBJ2-3
D: NA
V: TRBV5-6
DNA: TGTGCCAGCAGCTTCCAGGGCCCTAGCACAGATACGCAGTATTTT
CDR3: CASSFQGPSTDTQYF

size: few
J: TRBJ2-1
D: TRBD1
V: TRBV18
DNA: TGTGCCAGCTCACCACCCTGGACAGGGGGCGCGGGACGGGTCCTCAATGAGCAGTTCTTC
CDR3: CASSPPWTGGAGRVLNEQFF

size: many
J: TRBJ2-1
D: TRBD2
V: TRBV18
DNA: TGTGCCAGCTCACCAGGCGGGAGTGCTAATGAGCAGTTCTTC
CDR3: CASSPGGSANEQFF

size: few
J: TRBJ1-2
D: NA
V: TRBV19
DNA: TGTGCCAGTGGGTCTTCCGCATTCTATGGCTACACCTTC
CDR3: CASGSSAFYGYTF

size: many
J: TRBJ2-7
D: TRBD1
V: TRBV28
DNA: TGTGCCAGCAGTCGACAGGGCTACGAGCAGTACTTC
CDR3: CASSRQGYEQYF

size: NA
J: TRBJ2-7
D: NA
V: TRBV19
DNA: TGTGCCAGTAGTAGATCGTATGGGGTCAACGAGCAGTACTTC
CDR3: CASSRSYGVNEQYF

size: many
J: TRBJ1-6
D: TRBD1
V: TRBV20-1
DNA: TGCAGTGCTAGTGGACAGGACCGTTCACCCCTCCACTTT
CDR3: CSASGQDRSPLHF

size: many
J: TRBJ1-2
D: NA
V: TRBV2
DNA: TGTGCCAGCAGCTACAGGACGAGTGACTATGGCTACACCTTC
CDR3: CASSYRTSDYGYTF

size: NA
J: TRBJ2-7
D: NA
V: TRBV5-1
DNA: TGCGCCAGCAGCCCTGGACCGGACATATACGAGCAGTACTTC
CDR3: CASSPGPDIYEQYF

size: many
J: TRBJ2-1
D: NA
V: TRBV7-2
DNA: TGTGCCAGCAGCTTAGTGGGAAAACTACCCTCTACGTCTGAGCAGTTCTTC
CDR3: CASSLVGKLPSTSEQFF

size: NA
J: TRBJ1-1
D: NA
V: TRBV4-1
DNA: TGCGCCAGCAGCCAAGAGCGGAGGGTTGGTGAAGCTTTCTTT
CDR3: CASSQERRVGEAFF

size: many
J: TRBJ2-7
D: TRBD1
V: TRBV5-1
DNA: TGCGCCAGCAGCTTGGGGGGACAGGGGAACGAGCAGTACTTC
CDR3: CASSLGGQGNEQYF